This T cell receptor (beta chain) comes out of a study of blood T cell repertoires in COVID-19. Whole-study context: Sources were T cells, B-cell-depleted T cells, or PBMCs; the material itself was cDNA or gDNA.

The sample holds one count of this clone. While infection was still active, Seattle patients were enrolled and then followed longitudinally. Clones were sequenced by immunoSEQ multiplex PCR, and TCRdb holds only the in-frame ones, with some missing. The sample carries roughly 230,000 clones, around 91% recorded once. Per germline, CDR1 MNHEY and CDR2 SMNVEV (reference sequence). The V and J ends lost 5 bases and 5 bases, in that order; junction bases with no gene match: 11. CDR3 length: 17 amino acids. This sequence joins TRBV27 and TRBJ2-1; 11 bases map to TRBD2. The sequencing input was peripheral blood. This sequence originates from an older woman with COVID-19, enrolled during active disease. The CDR3 here is CASSAYKTSGANNEQFF. The CDR3 DNA reads as TGTGCCAGCAGTGCCTATAAGACTAGCGGGGCTAACAATGAGCAGTTCTTC.